This T cell receptor beta chain came from a study of CD8+CD57+ T cells in acquired aplastic anemia. Whole-study results and caveats: For CD8+ Simpson's diversity, patients and controls showed no significant difference.

Patients who underwent sequencing had shown CD8+CD57+ cell expansion by flow cytometry. Severe acquired aplastic anemia affected all patients. At the time of blood sampling, patients had not yet received any therapy. The CDR3 is 17 residues long. From germline, CDR1 is LNHDA and CDR2 SQIVND (reference sequence). V dropped 4 bases and J dropped 0; count of bases not matched to a gene: 8. A remark on this clonotype: Its cognate antigen is unknown.

According to the study, genomic DNA was the template for TCR beta VDJ and CDR3 profiling. TCRdb passed the reads through MiXCR, listing each CDR3 protein once. The sample shows 400,000 to 600,000 distinct CDR3 sequences, about a third of them seen only once. Source material: sorted CD4+, CD8+, or CD8+CD57+ T cells (not recorded which) from PBMCs. The chain employs TRBV19 and TRBJ1-3, with TRBD1 identical over 8 bases. The receptor was derived from a human donor with aplastic anemia. The CDR3 loop reads CASSTGQGETSGNTIYF. The CDR3 coding sequence is TGTGCCAGTAGTACCGGACAGGGAGAAACCTCTGGAAACACCATATATTTT. Filled out from reference TRBV19 and TRBJ1-3, the complete variable domain reads DGGITQSPKYLFRKEGQNVTLSCEQNLNHDAMYWYRQDPGQGLRLIYYSQIVNDFQKGDIAEGYSVSREKKESFPLTVTSAQKNPTAFYLCASSTGQGETSGNTIYFGEGSWLTVV.